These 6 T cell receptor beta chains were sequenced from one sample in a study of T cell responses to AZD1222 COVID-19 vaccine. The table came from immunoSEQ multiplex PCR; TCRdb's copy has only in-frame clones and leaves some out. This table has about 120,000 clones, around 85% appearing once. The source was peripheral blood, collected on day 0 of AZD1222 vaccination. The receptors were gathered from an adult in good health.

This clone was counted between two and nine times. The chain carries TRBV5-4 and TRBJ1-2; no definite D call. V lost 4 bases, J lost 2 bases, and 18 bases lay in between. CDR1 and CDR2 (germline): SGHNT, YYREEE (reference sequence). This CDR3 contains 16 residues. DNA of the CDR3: TGTGCCAGCAGCCCCCGAACCCAAACACCGAACTATGGCTACACCTTC. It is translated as CASSPRTQTPNYGYTF.

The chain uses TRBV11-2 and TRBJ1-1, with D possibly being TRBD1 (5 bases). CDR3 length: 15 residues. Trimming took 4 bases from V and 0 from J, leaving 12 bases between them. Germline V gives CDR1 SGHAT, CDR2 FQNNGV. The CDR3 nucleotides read TGTGCCAGCAGCTCATCCGGGACGCTGAACACTGAAGCTTTCTTT. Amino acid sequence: CASSSSGTLNTEAFF.

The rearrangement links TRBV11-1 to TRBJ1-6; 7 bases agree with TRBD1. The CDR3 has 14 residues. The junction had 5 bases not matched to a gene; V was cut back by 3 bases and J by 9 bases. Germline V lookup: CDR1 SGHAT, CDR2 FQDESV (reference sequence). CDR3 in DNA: TGTGCCAGCAGCTTTCAAGACAGGGCTTCACCCCTCCACTTT. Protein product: CASSFQDRASPLHF.

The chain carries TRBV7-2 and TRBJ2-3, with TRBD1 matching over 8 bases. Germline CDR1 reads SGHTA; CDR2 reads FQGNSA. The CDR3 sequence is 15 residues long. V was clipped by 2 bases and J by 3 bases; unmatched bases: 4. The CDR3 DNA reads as TGTGCCAGCAGCTTAAATCAGGGGGCAACAGATACGCAGTATTTT. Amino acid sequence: CASSLNQGATDTQYF.

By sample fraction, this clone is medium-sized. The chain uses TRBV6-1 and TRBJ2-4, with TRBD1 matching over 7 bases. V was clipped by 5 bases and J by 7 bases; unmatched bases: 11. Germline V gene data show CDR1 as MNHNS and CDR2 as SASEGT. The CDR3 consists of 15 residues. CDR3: CASSTLGTASNIQYF. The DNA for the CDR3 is TGTGCCAGCAGTACTCTCGGGACAGCATCTAACATTCAGTACTTC.

The chain's CDR3 is CASSQVGGRTGELFF. DNA for the CDR3: TGTGCCAGCAGCCAAGTAGGCGGGAGGACCGGGGAGCTGTTTTTT. This sequence joins TRBV3-1 (or the pseudogene TRBV3-2) and TRBJ2-2; 8 nucleotides align to TRBD2. The germline CDR1 and CDR2 sequences are LGHDT and YNNKEL (reference sequence). This CDR3 spans 15 amino acids. The junction had 3 bases not matched to a gene; V was cut back by 1 base and J by 5 bases.